The entry below gives a single T cell receptor (beta chain) sequence along with its context. Its antigen is still unknown. Base qualities are not recorded, but no much larger clone differs from it by a single base. These data belong to a study of blood T cell repertoires in COVID-19 (dated by TCRdb to about 2020). Regarding the study in general: Samples covering the acute and convalescent phases of COVID-19 were provided by collaborators in the United States, Italy and Spain. HLA class I and class II types, where available, came from metadata supplied by the sample provider rather than from assay-based typing. The repertoires were released in a freely available public database meant as a resource for research on the immune response to SARS-CoV-2. The material from the prospective study consisted of cDNA or gDNA derived from T cells, B-cell-depleted T cells, or PBMCs. Samples came from the ongoing ImmuneRACE study (first 160 participants) plus 1,254 subjects from 6 global collaborators. The dataset comprised deeply sampled blood TCRbeta repertoires from subjects exposed to, actively infected with, or recovered from COVID-19. A de-identified subject ID, COVID-19 status, age in years and sex were almost always included in the sample metadata.

The immunoSEQ Assay, a bias-controlled multiplex PCR, was used to amplify TCRbeta CDR3 regions from genomic DNA. The original methods were these. The number of nucleated cells in each sample was estimated by amplification of reference gene primers within the assay. To quantify the absolute abundance of each unique TCRbeta CDR3 rearrangement, sequence reads were collapsed and filtered. For each sample, productive Simpson clonality was calculated by taking the square root of Simpson's diversity index across productive rearrangements. Entries here come from immuneACCESS through TCRdb and include only in-frame sequences with V and J called. Some clones fail to appear in such tables; in the studies checked, an unresolved V gene covers under half of the shortfall, and the cause of the remainder is unknown. The DNA gave D and trimming, while V, J and clone size come from that table. Across this sample there are 540,000 or so clones, with 85% to 90% seen only once. The ten most abundant clones make up roughly 7.3% of the sample.

One collaborating source in Seattle enrolled patients during active infection and followed them longitudinally through the course of disease. The collaborating institutions used their own protocols to collect whole blood in K2EDTA tubes. Collaborator samples were shipped for TCRbeta analysis as frozen whole blood, isolated PBMCs, or DNA extracted from either sample type. What the work shows at the level of the full study, not this receptor alone: The quantity of clinical and demographic metadata differed by source and by participant and was supplied without curation.

The specimen was peripheral blood. This receptor was identified in a woman aged 50 to 60 with COVID-19, enrolled during active disease.

At the DNA level, the sequence is TGCGCCAGCAGCCCGGCGGAATCAACTAATGAAAAACTGTTTTTT. Translated, this is CASSPAESTNEKLFF. The receptor chain draws on TRBV5-1 and TRBJ1-4; no confident D gene assignment can be made. CDR1 SGHRS and CDR2 YFSETQ were looked up in the germline V gene. From the cysteine up to the phenylalanine, the CDR3 has a length of 15 residues. Only CDR3 DNA remains: 45 bases, in frame from the first base. Relative to germline, V is 4 bases shorter and J is 0 bases shorter, with 10 bases between their ends.